Below are 4 T cell receptor beta chains sequenced from a single sample in a study of cytomegalovirus exposure and HLA in healthy donors. PCR involved 60 Vbeta and 13 Jbeta primers. Clones were read by immunoSEQ multiplex PCR, and TCRdb kept only the in-frame ones, dropping some. This table has approximately 120,000 clones, around 78% appearing once. Sequencing input: PBMCs. Source of these receptors: a man aged 35 to 55 in good health and CMV-seronegative.

This chain uses TRBV29-1 with TRBJ2-7; TRBD1 aligns across 9 bases. This CDR3 contains 12 residues. Germline CDR1 is SQVTM and CDR2 is ANQGSEA. The junction had 4 bases not matched to a gene; V was cut back by 7 bases and J by 3 bases. The CDR3, as DNA: TGCAGCGCCGGGACAGGGCTCTACGAGCAGTACTTC. Its protein product is CSAGTGLYEQYF.

This clone was found a few times. The chain recombines TRBV7-3 with TRBJ2-7; D may be TRBD2 (7 bases). The CDR3 runs 17 residues. Trimming cost V 2 bases and J 3 bases, with 20 bases left between them. Germline assignment: CDR1 SGHTA and CDR2 FQGTGA. CDR3: CASSLSGGRMVFYEQYF. CDR3 coding DNA: TGTGCCAGCAGCTTATCGGGGGGCCGTATGGTGTTCTACGAGCAGTACTTC.

This clone came up a few times. The rearrangement joins TRBV6-1 to TRBJ1-2, with D possibly matching TRBD1 (5 bases). V lost 0 bases to trimming and J lost 7 bases, with 12 bases between them. The CDR3 totals 14 residues. Germline CDR1 MNHNS, CDR2 SASEGT. The DNA of the CDR3 is TGTGCCAGCAGTGAAGCAAGCCAGGGAGGTGGCTACACCTTC. Protein: CASSEASQGGGYTF.

CDR3 amino acids: CASSGQGYTF. The CDR3 DNA sequence: TGTGCCAGCAGCGGACAGGGCTACACCTTC. The chain links TRBV2 to TRBJ1-2, with D perhaps TRBD1 (6 bases). From germline, CDR1 is SNHLY and CDR2 FYNNEI. Trimming removed 6 bases from V and 8 bases from J, with 7 bases in between. The CDR3 is 10 residues long. Supplemented by reference TRBV2 and TRBJ1-2, the full variable domain reads EPEVTQTPSHQVTQMGQEVILRCVPISNHLYFYWYRQILGQKVEFLVSFYNNEISEKSEIFDDQFSVERPDGSNFTLKIRSTKLEDSAMYFCASSGQGYTFGSGTRLTVV.